This T cell receptor (beta chain) is from a study of long-term antiretroviral therapy in people with HIV. CDR1 and CDR2 from the germline V gene are SGHNT and YYREEE (reference sequence). V lost 2 bases, J lost 0 bases, and 6 bases lay in between. The CDR3 totals 13 residues. Sequencing relied on immunoSEQ assay v3.0, run at survey level. The protocol was immunoSEQ multiplex PCR, while the TCRdb copy is restricted to in-frame clones and leaves out a portion. The data contain about 25,000 clones, 76% of them singletons. The sample was unsorted PBMCs, taken 1.1 years before starting antiretroviral therapy. This chain joins TRBV5-4 and TRBJ2-7; no clear D. This receptor was taken from a woman aged 35 to 49 with HIV. The CDR3 loop is CASSFLGSYEQYF. DNA of the CDR3: TGTGCCAGCAGCTTCCTAGGCTCCTACGAGCAGTACTTC.